Each of the 8 T cell receptor beta chains below was sequenced from the same sample in a study of blood T cell repertoires in COVID-19. TCRdb keeps only in-frame clones here, not all; method: immunoSEQ multiplex PCR. The top ten hold 10% to 15% of the sample, which has about 140,000 clones, roughly 82% seen once. Specimen: peripheral blood. The receptors stem from a man older than 75 with acute or convalescent COVID-19.

The chain couples TRBV4-2 to TRBJ2-7, with D possibly being TRBD2 (5 bases). Germline CDR1 LGHNA, CDR2 YNFKEQ. The CDR3 extends over 14 amino acids. V was trimmed by 0 bases and J by 7 bases, leaving 13 bases between them. DNA for the CDR3: TGTGCCAGCAGCCAAGATCGGAGGCTACGAGAGCAGTACTTC. Translation gives CASSQDRRLREQYF.

J is TRBJ2-2 and V is TRBV5-1; 8 bases are a match to TRBD1. The V gene end was trimmed by 4 bases and the J gene end by 6 bases; junction bases not matched to a gene: 11. The CDR3 contains 16 residues. The germline CDR1 and CDR2 sequences are SGHRS and YFSETQ. The CDR3 sequence is CASSAAGGAGSGELFF. CDR3 DNA: TGCGCCAGCAGCGCTGCAGGGGGCGCGGGATCCGGGGAGCTGTTTTTT.

The chain recombines TRBV7-2 with TRBJ1-3; 8 bases are a match to TRBD1. V shed 0 bases and J 1 base; nucleotides not matched to a gene: 5. Germline CDR1 is SGHTA and CDR2 is FQGNSA. There are 17 residues in the CDR3. CDR3 loop: CASSLAGDRTSGNTIYF. The CDR3 DNA is TGTGCCAGCAGCTTAGCGGGGGACAGGACGTCTGGAAACACCATATATTTT.

V gene TRBV15 combines with J gene TRBJ2-2, with a weak D call TRBD2 (5 bases). V lost 0 bases and J 7 bases, leaving 15 bases between the germline ends. Germline V gene sequence: CDR1 LNHNV, CDR2 YYDKDF (reference sequence). The CDR3 is 16 amino acids. CDR3 loop: CATSRDLVGGVGELFF. The CDR3 DNA reads TGTGCCACCAGCAGAGATCTGGTAGGAGGAGTCGGGGAGCTGTTTTTT. Full variable domain (rest looked up from reference TRBV15 and TRBJ2-2): DAMVIQNPRYQVTQFGKPVTLSCSQTLNHNVMYWYQQKSSQAPKLLFHYYDKDFNNEADTPDNFQSRRPNTSFCFLDIRSPGLGDTAMYLCATSRDLVGGVGELFFGEGSRLTVL.

This chain connects TRBV29-1 to TRBJ2-3; 12 bases map to TRBD2. CDR1 is SQVTM and CDR2 is ANQGSEA in the germline V gene. The V segment lost 4 bases and the J segment 5 bases; nucleotides outside the gene matches: 7. This CDR3 is 15 amino acids long. The CDR3 DNA is TGCAGCGTTGGACGACTAGCGGGGGATGAAGATACGCAGTATTTT. It translates to CSVGRLAGDEDTQYF.

The rearrangement uses TRBV7-2 and TRBJ2-7; tentative D call: TRBD1 (5 bases). The CDR3 has 14 residues. V was pared by 4 bases and J by 2 bases, with 12 bases between. CDR1 and CDR2 (germline): SGHTA, FQGNSA. CDR3 in amino acids: CASSSTASTYEQYF. In DNA, the CDR3 is TGTGCCAGCAGCTCGACAGCTTCCACCTACGAGCAGTACTTC.

The V gene is TRBV9, the J gene TRBJ1-2, with unresolved D. The CDR3 spans 13 residues. Trimming stripped 3 bases from V and 2 bases from J, with 8 bases between. In germline, CDR1 is SGDLS, CDR2 YYNGEE. The CDR3 protein is CASSETENYGYTF. The CDR3 DNA reads as TGTGCCAGCAGCGAAACAGAAAACTATGGCTACACCTTC.

The CDR3 region is CASSPVDSYNEQFF. CDR3 DNA sequence: TGTGCCAGCTCACCGGTCGACAGTTACAATGAGCAGTTCTTC. This chain joins TRBV18 and TRBJ2-1, with a possible D match to TRBD1 (5 bases). With 3 bases removed from V and 4 bases from J, the gap between germline ends came to 10 bases. Per germline, CDR1 KGHSH and CDR2 LQKENI. This CDR3 has 14 residues.